Listed below are T cell receptor beta chains from one sample, sequenced in a study of T cell responses to AZD1222 COVID-19 vaccine. This table comes from immunoSEQ multiplex PCR, and its TCRdb copy is limited to in-frame clones, with some not included. The data contain some 170,000 clones, about 92% of them singletons. This material consisted of peripheral blood, taken on day 0 of AZD1222 vaccination. The receptors come from an adult in good health. The CDR3 runs from the conserved cysteine through the conserved F or W. D genes are given only for firm matches. A row's size may be missing; if present it is once, few, many or a size class.

d_call j_call clone_size v_call cdr3_aa cdr3_nt
NA TRBJ1-6 NA TRBV2 CASSGDRGRSYNSPLHF TGTGCCAGCAGTGGCGATCGGGGACGCTCCTATAATTCACCCCTCCACTTT
TRBD2 TRBJ2-2 NA TRBV5-4 CASSFLAGGGELFF TGTGCCAGCAGCTTTCTAGCGGGAGGGGGGGAGCTGTTTTTT
TRBD1 TRBJ2-7 NA TRBV18 CASSPGQGVPSYEQYF TGTGCCAGCTCACCCGGACAGGGGGTACCTTCCTACGAGCAGTACTTC
NA TRBJ1-2 many TRBV11-2 CASSLDQSGTHNYGYTF TGTGCCAGCAGCTTAGATCAATCTGGGACACATAACTATGGCTACACCTTC
NA TRBJ2-4 NA TRBV6-4 CASSVDSGNIQYF TGTGCCAGCAGTGTGGACAGCGGAAACATTCAGTACTTC
TRBD2 TRBJ2-1 NA TRBV2 CATAVVSAGVNNEQFF TGTGCCACAGCAGTGGTCTCAGCGGGAGTGAACAATGAGCAGTTCTTC
NA TRBJ1-1 NA TRBV12-3/TRBV12-4 CASGVAGTTEAFF TGTGCCAGCGGGGTCGCGGGAACCACTGAAGCTTTCTTT
NA TRBJ2-1 NA TRBV27 CASRYTGSSYNEQFF TGTGCCAGCAGGTATACAGGGAGCTCCTACAATGAGCAGTTCTTC
NA TRBJ1-1 NA TRBV27 CASSLLLPGALGEAFF TGTGCCAGCAGTCTCCTTCTTCCGGGGGCTCTGGGTGAAGCTTTCTTT
NA TRBJ2-7 NA TRBV14 CASGSLGEQYF TGTGCCAGTGGGAGTCTGGGGGAGCAGTACTTC
TRBD1 TRBJ2-2 NA TRBV7-8 CASSLANPTRLGQANTGELFF TGTGCCAGCAGCTTAGCGAATCCAACGCGTTTAGGACAGGCGAACACCGGGGAGCTGTTTTTT
TRBD1 TRBJ1-4 NA TRBV14 CASSQGGQGNEKLFF TGTGCCAGCAGCCAAGGGGGACAGGGTAATGAAAAACTGTTTTTT
TRBD2 TRBJ2-1 once TRBV11-3 CASSFLAGGYNEQFF TGTGCCAGCAGCTTTCTAGCGGGAGGGTACAATGAGCAGTTCTTC
NA TRBJ2-3 few TRBV5-1 CASSLVSGSIDTQYF TGCGCCAGCAGCTTGGTGTCAGGGTCTATTGATACGCAGTATTTT
TRBD1 TRBJ1-4 NA TRBV5-1 CASSSEGQGNEKLFF TGCGCCAGCAGCTCGGAAGGACAGGGAAATGAAAAACTGTTTTTT
NA TRBJ2-1 NA TRBV27 CASSFIGLQDGGEQFF TGTGCCAGCAGTTTCATTGGTTTACAGGACGGGGGTGAGCAGTTCTTC
NA TRBJ2-2 NA TRBV10-3 CAISDPNTGELFF TGTGCCATCAGTGATCCCAACACCGGGGAGCTGTTTTTT
NA TRBJ1-1 NA TRBV11-3 CASSSGTNTEAFF TGTGCCAGCAGTTCCGGGACGAACACTGAAGCTTTCTTT
NA TRBJ1-5 once TRBV15 CATSRVGVGSNQPQHF TGTGCCACCAGCCGAGTGGGGGTTGGGAGCAATCAGCCCCAGCATTTT
NA TRBJ1-4 NA TRBV7-9 CASGSSGGNEKLFF TGTGCCAGCGGGAGTTCGGGGGGTAATGAAAAACTGTTTTTT
TRBD1 TRBJ1-5 once TRBV19 CASSTVQGGNQPQHF TGTGCCAGTAGTACCGTACAGGGGGGTAATCAGCCCCAGCATTTT
NA TRBJ1-2 NA TRBV16 CASSQSPRDPNYGYTF TGTGCCAGCAGCCAATCCCCCAGGGACCCTAACTATGGCTACACCTTC
NA TRBJ1-3 NA TRBV19 CASTQGAGNTIYF TGTGCCAGTACACAAGGGGCAGGAAACACCATATATTTT
NA TRBJ2-1 NA TRBV7-9 CASSLAGVSNEQFF TGTGCCAGCAGCTTAGCGGGAGTTAGCAATGAGCAGTTCTTC
NA TRBJ1-5 NA TRBV6-4 CASSEGSNQPQHF TGTGCCAGCAGTGAGGGCAGCAATCAGCCCCAGCATTTT
TRBD2 TRBJ2-7 NA TRBV18 CASSPYLTSGFSYEQYF TGTGCCAGCTCACCCTACCTGACTAGCGGGTTTTCCTACGAGCAGTACTTC
TRBD1 TRBJ1-6 NA TRBV9 CASSVTRDRYNSPLHF TGTGCCAGCAGCGTCACCCGGGACAGATATAATTCACCCCTCCACTTT
NA TRBJ2-1 NA TRBV27 CASSSPGTSYNEQFF TGTGCCAGCAGTTCCCCCGGGACTTCCTACAATGAGCAGTTCTTC
NA TRBJ2-2 NA TRBV19 CASSIDQSGTGELFF TGTGCCAGTAGTATTGACCAGTCAGGCACCGGGGAGCTGTTTTTT
NA TRBJ1-1 NA TRBV29-1 CSPGWVENTEAFF TGCAGCCCGGGGTGGGTGGAGAACACTGAAGCTTTCTTT
NA TRBJ1-6 NA TRBV6-1 CASSDSPGTQIRSPLHF TGTGCCAGCAGTGACAGTCCCGGGACGCAGATAAGATCACCCCTCCACTTT
TRBD2 TRBJ2-5 NA TRBV7-2 CASSLILAGEVETQYF TGTGCCAGCAGCTTAATACTAGCGGGAGAGGTTGAGACCCAGTACTTC
NA TRBJ2-7 NA TRBV19 CASSIRDGYYEQYF TGTGCCAGTAGTATCCGGGACGGGTACTACGAGCAGTACTTC
NA TRBJ2-7 once TRBV5-1 CASSLGQVIYEQYF TGCGCCAGCAGCTTGGGCCAGGTTATTTACGAGCAGTACTTC
TRBD1 TRBJ2-7 NA TRBV6-2/TRBV6-3 CASSSTRDRGSYEQYF TGTGCCAGCAGTTCAACCCGGGACAGGGGCTCCTACGAGCAGTACTTC
TRBD2 TRBJ2-1 NA TRBV4-2 CASSRLGGTSIHNEQFF TGTGCCAGCAGCCGCCTAGGCGGGACTAGCATCCACAATGAGCAGTTCTTC
TRBD2 TRBJ2-7 once TRBV18 CASSPGVASGAPEQYF TGTGCCAGCTCACCAGGGGTTGCTAGCGGCGCCCCCGAGCAGTACTTC
NA TRBJ1-6 many TRBV14 CASSQESYSPLHF TGTGCCAGCAGCCAAGAGTCTTATTCACCCCTCCACTTT
NA TRBJ1-1 NA TRBV12-3/TRBV12-4 CASVQGNTEAFF TGTGCCAGCGTTCAGGGGAACACTGAAGCTTTCTTT
TRBD2 TRBJ2-7 NA TRBV3-1/TRBV3-2 CASSQDGTSGVYEQYF TGTGCCAGCAGCCAAGATGGGACTAGCGGAGTCTACGAGCAGTACTTC
TRBD2 TRBJ2-7 NA TRBV2 CASRLSSGPSYEQYF TGTGCCAGCCGCCTGTCTAGCGGACCCTCCTACGAGCAGTACTTC
NA TRBJ1-5 once TRBV19 CASTPRSDPIQPQHF TGTGCCAGTACCCCCCGGAGTGACCCAATTCAGCCCCAGCATTTT
TRBD2 TRBJ2-5 NA TRBV7-9 CASSTGTSGSLETQYF TGTGCCAGCAGCACAGGGACTAGCGGGAGTTTGGAGACCCAGTACTTC
NA TRBJ2-7 NA TRBV3-1/TRBV3-2 CASSHIPGTYEQYF TGTGCCAGCAGCCACATCCCAGGGACCTACGAGCAGTACTTC
TRBD1 TRBJ2-1 NA TRBV12-5 CASGLVTGGNEQFF TGTGCTAGTGGTTTAGTGACAGGGGGCAATGAGCAGTTCTTC
NA TRBJ2-2 once TRBV5-1 CASSLGPGSNTGELFF TGCGCCAGCAGCTTGGGCCCGGGCTCGAACACCGGGGAGCTGTTTTTT
NA TRBJ1-4 NA TRBV4-2 CASSQDFRVGGEKLFF TGTGCCAGCAGCCAAGATTTTAGGGTCGGGGGTGAAAAACTGTTTTTT